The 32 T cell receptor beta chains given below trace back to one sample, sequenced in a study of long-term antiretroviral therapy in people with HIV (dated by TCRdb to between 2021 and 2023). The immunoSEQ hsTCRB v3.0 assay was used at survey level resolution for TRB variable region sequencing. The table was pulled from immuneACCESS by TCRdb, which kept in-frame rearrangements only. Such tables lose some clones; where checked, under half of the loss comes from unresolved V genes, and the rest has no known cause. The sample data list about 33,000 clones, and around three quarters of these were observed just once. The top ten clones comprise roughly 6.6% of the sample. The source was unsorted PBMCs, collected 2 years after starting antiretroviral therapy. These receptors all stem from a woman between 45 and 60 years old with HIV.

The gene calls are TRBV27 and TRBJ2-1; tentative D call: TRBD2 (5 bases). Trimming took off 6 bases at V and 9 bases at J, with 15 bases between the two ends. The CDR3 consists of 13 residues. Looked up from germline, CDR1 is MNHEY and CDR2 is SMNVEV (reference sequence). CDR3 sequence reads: CASRRLADGEQFF. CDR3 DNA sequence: TGTGCCAGCAGGCGCCTAGCAGACGGTGAGCAGTTCTTC.

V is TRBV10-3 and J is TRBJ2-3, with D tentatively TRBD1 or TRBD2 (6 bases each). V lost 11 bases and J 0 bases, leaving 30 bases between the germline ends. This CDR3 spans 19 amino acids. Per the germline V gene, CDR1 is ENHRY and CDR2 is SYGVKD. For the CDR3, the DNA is TGTGCCCCCCGCCGTCCGGGGGCGCAGGCCGCCGGGAGCACAGATACGCAGTATTTT. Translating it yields CAPRRPGAQAAGSTDTQYF.

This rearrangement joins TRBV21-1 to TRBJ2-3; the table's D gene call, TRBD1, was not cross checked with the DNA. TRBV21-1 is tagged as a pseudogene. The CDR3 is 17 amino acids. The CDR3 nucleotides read TGTGCCAGCAGCAATTCGATTCACAGGGTTTGGGAAGATACGCAGTATTTT. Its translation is CASSNSIHRVWEDTQYF.

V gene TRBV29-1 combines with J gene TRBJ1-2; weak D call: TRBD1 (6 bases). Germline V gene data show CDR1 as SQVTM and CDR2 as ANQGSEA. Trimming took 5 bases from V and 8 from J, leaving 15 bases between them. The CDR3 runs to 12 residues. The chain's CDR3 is CSVPPQGSGYTF. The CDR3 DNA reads TGCAGCGTTCCCCCACAGGGTTCAGGCTACACCTTC.

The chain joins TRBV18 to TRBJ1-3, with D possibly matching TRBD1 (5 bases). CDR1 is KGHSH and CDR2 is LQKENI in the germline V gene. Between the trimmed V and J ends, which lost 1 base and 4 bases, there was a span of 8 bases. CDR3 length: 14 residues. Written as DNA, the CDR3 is TGTGCCAGCTCACCACAGGGGACGGGAAACACCATATATTTT. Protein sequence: CASSPQGTGNTIYF.

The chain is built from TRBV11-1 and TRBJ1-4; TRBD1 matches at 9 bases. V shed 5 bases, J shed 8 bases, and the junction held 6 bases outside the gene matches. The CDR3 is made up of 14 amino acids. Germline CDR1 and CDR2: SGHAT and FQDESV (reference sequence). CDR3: CASSRGQGSEKLFF. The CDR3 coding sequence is TGTGCCAGCAGCAGGGGACAGGGAAGCGAAAAACTGTTTTTT.

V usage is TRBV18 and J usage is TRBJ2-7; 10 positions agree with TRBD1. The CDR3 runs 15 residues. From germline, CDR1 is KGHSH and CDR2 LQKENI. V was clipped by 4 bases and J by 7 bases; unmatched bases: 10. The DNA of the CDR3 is TGTGCCAGCTCACTTTCCGGGACAGGGGACGCGGAGCAGTACTTC. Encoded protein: CASSLSGTGDAEQYF.

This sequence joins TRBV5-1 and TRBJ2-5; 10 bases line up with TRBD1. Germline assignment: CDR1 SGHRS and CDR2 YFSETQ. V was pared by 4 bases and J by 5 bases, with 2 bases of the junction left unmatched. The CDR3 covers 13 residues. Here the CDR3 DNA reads TGCGCCAGCAGCCAGGGACAGGGGGAGACCCAGTACTTC. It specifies CASSQGQGETQYF.

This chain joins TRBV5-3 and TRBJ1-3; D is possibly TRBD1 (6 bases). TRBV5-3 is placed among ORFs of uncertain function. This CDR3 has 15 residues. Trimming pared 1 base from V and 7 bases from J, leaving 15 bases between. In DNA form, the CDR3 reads TGTGCCAGAAGCTTGTGCAGGGACAATTGCAACACCATATATTTT. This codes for CARSLCRDNCNTIYF.

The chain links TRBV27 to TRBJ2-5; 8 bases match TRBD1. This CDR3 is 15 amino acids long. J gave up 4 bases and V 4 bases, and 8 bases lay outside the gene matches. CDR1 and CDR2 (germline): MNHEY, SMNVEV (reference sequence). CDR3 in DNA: TGTGCCAGCAGTTCTAGAGGACAGGGTCGAGAGACCCAGTACTTC. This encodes CASSSRGQGRETQYF.

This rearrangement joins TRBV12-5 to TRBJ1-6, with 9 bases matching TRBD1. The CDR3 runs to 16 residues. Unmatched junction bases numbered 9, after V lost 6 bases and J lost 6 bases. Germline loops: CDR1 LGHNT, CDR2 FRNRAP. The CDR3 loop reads CASGSGQGMGNSPLHF. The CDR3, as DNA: TGTGCTAGTGGCTCGGGACAGGGAATGGGTAATTCACCCCTCCACTTT.

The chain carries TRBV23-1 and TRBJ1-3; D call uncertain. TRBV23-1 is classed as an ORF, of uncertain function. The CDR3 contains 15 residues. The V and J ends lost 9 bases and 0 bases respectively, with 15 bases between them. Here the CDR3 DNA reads TGCGCCAGTTGGCGGGTAAGGGCCTCTGGAAACACCATATATTTT. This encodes CASWRVRASGNTIYF.

In nucleotides, the CDR3 is TGCGCCAGCAGCCAAGCATGGATACCGCGAGGGCGACATGGCTACACCTTC. Amino acid sequence: CASSQAWIPRGRHGYTF. The J gene is TRBJ1-2, the V gene TRBV4-1; no firm D call. V lost 1 base and J lost 6, with 21 bases in between. There are 17 residues in the CDR3. From germline, CDR1 is MGHRA and CDR2 YSYEKL.

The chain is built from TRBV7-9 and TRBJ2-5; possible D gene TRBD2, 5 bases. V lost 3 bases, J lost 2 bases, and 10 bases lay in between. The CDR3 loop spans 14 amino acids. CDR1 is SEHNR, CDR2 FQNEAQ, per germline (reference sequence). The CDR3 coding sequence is TGTGCCAGCAGCTTTGACTATTCACAAGAGACCCAGTACTTC. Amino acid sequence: CASSFDYSQETQYF.

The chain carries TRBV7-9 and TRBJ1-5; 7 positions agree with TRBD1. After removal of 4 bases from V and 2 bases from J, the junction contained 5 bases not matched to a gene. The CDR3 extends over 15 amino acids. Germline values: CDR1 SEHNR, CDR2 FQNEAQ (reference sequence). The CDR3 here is CASSYTGEGNQPQHF. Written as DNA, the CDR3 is TGTGCCAGCAGCTATACAGGGGAAGGCAATCAGCCCCAGCATTTT. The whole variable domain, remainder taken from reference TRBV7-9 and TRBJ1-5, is DTGVSQNPRHKITKRGQNVTFRCDPISEHNRLYWYRQTLGQGPEFLTYFQNEAQLEKSRLLSDRFSAERPKGSFSTLEIQRTEQGDSAMYLCASSYTGEGNQPQHFGDGTRLSIL.

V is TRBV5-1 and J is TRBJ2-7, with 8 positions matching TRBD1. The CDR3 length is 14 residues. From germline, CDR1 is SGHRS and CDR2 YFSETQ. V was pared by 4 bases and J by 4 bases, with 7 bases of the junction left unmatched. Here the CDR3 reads CASSPEGQAYEQYF. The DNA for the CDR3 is TGCGCCAGCAGCCCCGAGGGACAGGCATACGAGCAGTACTTC.

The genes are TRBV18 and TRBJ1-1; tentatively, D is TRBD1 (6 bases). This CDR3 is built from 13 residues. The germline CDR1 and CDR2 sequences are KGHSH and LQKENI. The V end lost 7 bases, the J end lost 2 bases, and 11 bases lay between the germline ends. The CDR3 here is CASWGQGNTEAFF. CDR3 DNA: TGTGCCAGCTGGGGGCAGGGAAACACTGAAGCTTTCTTT.

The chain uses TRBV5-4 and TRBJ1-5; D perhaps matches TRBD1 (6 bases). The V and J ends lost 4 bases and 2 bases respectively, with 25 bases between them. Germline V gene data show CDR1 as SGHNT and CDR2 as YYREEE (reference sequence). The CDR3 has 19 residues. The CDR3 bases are TGTGCCAGCAGCGACCGGGACACGGGATTGGATTATGGCAATCAGCCCCAGCATTTT. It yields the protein CASSDRDTGLDYGNQPQHF.

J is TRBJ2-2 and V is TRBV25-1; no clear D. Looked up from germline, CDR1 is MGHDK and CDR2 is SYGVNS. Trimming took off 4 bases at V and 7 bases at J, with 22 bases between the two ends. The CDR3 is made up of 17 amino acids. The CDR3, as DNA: TGTGCCAGCAGTGTGGTGTCTCATCACATGGCAGTCGGGGAGCTGTTTTTT. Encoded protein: CASSVVSHHMAVGELFF.

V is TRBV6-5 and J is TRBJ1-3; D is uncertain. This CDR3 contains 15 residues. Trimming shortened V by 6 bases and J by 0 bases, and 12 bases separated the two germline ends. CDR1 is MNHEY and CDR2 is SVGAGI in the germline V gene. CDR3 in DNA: TGTGCCAGCAGCGACGCTCCCCACTCTGGAAACACCATATATTTT. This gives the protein CASSDAPHSGNTIYF.

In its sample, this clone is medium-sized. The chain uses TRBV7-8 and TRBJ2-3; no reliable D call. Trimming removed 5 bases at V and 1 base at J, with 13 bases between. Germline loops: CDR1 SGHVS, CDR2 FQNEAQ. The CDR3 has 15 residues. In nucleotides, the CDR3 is TGTGCCAGCAGCCCTCTAGGTGGAGGCACAGATACGCAGTATTTT. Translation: CASSPLGGGTDTQYF. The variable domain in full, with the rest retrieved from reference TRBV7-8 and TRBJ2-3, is GAGVSQSPRYKVAKRGQDVALRCDPISGHVSLFWYQQALGQGPEFLTYFQNEAQLDKSGLPSDRFFAERPEGSVSTLKIQRTQQEDSAVYLCASSPLGGGTDTQYFGPGTRLTVL.

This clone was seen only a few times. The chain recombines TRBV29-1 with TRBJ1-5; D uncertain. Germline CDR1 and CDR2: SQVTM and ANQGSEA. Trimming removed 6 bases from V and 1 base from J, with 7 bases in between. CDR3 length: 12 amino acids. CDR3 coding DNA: TGCAGCGTCGCGGAGAGCAATCAGCCCCAGCATTTT. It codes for CSVAESNQPQHF. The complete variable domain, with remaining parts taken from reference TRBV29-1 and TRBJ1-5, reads SAVISQKPSRDICQRGTSLTIQCQVDSQVTMMFWYRQQPGQSLTLIATANQGSEATYESGFVIDKFPISRPNLTFSTLTVSNMSPEDSSIYLCSVAESNQPQHFGDGTRLSIL.

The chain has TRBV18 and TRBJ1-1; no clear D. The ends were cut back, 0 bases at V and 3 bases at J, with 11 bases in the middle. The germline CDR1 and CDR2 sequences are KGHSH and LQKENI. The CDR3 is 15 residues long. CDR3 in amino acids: CASSPPKGLDTEAFF. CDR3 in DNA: TGTGCCAGCTCACCACCGAAGGGTTTGGACACTGAAGCTTTCTTT.

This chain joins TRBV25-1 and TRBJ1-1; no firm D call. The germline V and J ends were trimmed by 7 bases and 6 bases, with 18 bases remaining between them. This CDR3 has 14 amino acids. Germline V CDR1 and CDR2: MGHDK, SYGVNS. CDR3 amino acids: CASTRLTSRPEAFF. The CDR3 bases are TGTGCCAGCACTAGATTAACCTCGAGGCCTGAAGCTTTCTTT. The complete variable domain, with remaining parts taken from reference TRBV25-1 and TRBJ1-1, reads EADIYQTPRYLVIGTGKKITLECSQTMGHDKMYWYQQDPGMELHLIHYSYGVNSTEKGDLSSESTVSRIRTEHFPLTLESARPSHTSQYLCASTRLTSRPEAFFGQGTRLTVV.

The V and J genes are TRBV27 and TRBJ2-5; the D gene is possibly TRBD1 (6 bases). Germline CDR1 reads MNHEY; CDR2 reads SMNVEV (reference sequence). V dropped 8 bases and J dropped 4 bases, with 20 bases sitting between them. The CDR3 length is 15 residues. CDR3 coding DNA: TGTGCCAGCCTCAGGAAACAGGGAAGGGCAGAGACCCAGTACTTC. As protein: CASLRKQGRAETQYF.

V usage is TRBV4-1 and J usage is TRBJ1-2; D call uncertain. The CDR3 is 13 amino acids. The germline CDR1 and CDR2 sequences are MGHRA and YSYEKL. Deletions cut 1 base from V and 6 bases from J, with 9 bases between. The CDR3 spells CASSQGPGDGYTF. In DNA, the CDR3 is TGCGCCAGCAGCCAAGGTCCGGGCGATGGCTACACCTTC.

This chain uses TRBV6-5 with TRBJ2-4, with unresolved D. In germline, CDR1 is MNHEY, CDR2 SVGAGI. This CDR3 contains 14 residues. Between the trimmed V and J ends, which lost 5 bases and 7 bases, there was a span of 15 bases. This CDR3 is CASSQSERKNIQYF. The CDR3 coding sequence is TGTGCCAGCAGTCAAAGTGAAAGGAAGAACATTCAGTACTTC.

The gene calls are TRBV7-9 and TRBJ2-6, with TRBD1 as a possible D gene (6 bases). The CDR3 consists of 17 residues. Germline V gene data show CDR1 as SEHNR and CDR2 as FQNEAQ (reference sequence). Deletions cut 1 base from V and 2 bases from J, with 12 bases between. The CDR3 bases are TGTGCCAGCAGCTTAGTAGGGACACTTGCTGGGGCCAACGTCCTGACTTTC. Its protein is CASSLVGTLAGANVLTF.

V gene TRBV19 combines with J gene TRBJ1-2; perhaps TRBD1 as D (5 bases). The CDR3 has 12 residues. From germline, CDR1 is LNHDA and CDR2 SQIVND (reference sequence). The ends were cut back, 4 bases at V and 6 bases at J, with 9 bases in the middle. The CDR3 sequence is CASSTSGNGYTF. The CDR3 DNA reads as TGTGCCAGTAGTACCTCAGGGAATGGCTACACCTTC. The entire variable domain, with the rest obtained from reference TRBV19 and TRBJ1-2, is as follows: DGGITQSPKYLFRKEGQNVTLSCEQNLNHDAMYWYRQDPGQGLRLIYYSQIVNDFQKGDIAEGYSVSREKKESFPLTVTSAQKNPTAFYLCASSTSGNGYTFGSGTRLTVV.

CDR3: CASSLDGRTSEAFF. The DNA for the CDR3 is TGTGCCAGCAGCTTAGACGGAAGAACGTCTGAAGCTTTCTTT. This chain connects TRBV7-3 to TRBJ1-1; D is unresolved. The CDR3 contains 14 residues. Germline V CDR1 and CDR2: SGHTA, FQGTGA. Trimming stripped 2 bases from V and 6 bases from J, with 13 bases between.

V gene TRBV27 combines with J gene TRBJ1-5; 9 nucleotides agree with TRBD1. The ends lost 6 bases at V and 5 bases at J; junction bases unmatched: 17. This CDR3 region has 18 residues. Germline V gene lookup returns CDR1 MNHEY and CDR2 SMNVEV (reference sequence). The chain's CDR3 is CASSLPTPGQGGDQPQHF. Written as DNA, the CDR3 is TGTGCCAGCAGCCTACCTACTCCGGGACAGGGAGGGGATCAGCCCCAGCATTTT.

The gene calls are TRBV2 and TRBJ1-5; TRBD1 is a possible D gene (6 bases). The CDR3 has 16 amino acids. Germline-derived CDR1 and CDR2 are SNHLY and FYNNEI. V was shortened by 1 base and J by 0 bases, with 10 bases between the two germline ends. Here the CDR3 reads CASSEGGPLSNQPQHF. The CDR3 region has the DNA TGTGCCAGCAGTGAAGGGGGGCCCCTTAGCAATCAGCCCCAGCATTTT.